These T cell receptor beta chains were read from a single sample in a study of blood T cell repertoires in COVID-19. Profiled with immunoSEQ multiplex PCR; TCRdb holds only in-frame clones, not every one. The sample yields approximately 76,000 clones, about four fifths seen once. Sequencing was done on a sample of peripheral blood. These receptors came from a man aged 50 to 60 with acute or convalescent COVID-19. Each CDR3 is given with its conserved first and last residue.

v_call	j_call	cdr3_aa
TRBV19	TRBJ2-1	CASSMTGSSYNEQFF
TRBV7-2	TRBJ2-3	CASSLSSSTDTQYF
TRBV7-3	TRBJ2-1	CASSRSSGGSYNEQFF
TRBV27	TRBJ1-4	CASSLRPGTGLTNEKLFF
TRBV29-1	TRBJ2-5	CSARRGSQETQYF
TRBV5-1	TRBJ1-1	CASSLSAADTEAFF
TRBV9	TRBJ2-3	CASSVTGTATDTQYF
TRBV9	TRBJ1-6	CASSVGDPRGTSNSPLHF
TRBV6-4	TRBJ2-2	CASSNSTGELFF
TRBV5-6	TRBJ2-7	CASRSVGQGYYEQYF
TRBV11-2	TRBJ2-1	CASSLVRGNEQFF
TRBV10-2	TRBJ2-3	CASRTGYEDTQYF
TRBV4-1	TRBJ2-5	CASSSRLLAGATGQETQYF
TRBV6-2/TRBV6-3	TRBJ1-5	CASSSDSTGRNQPQHF
TRBV19	TRBJ2-5	CASSTGGSGRIRETQYF
TRBV2	TRBJ1-5	CASSEAGRGDQPQHF